The present entry profiles one TCR beta chain with its context. The antigen is undetermined. The second PCR ran about 6 to 12 cycles with a sample-barcoded 5' primer and J-beta primers. TCRdb passed the 5' RACE reads through MiXCR, listing each CDR3 protein once. The sample consists of roughly 1 million distinct CDR3 sequences, approximately 25% of them appearing once. These data come from a study of blood T cells in healthy people across ages. General study points: Unknown CMV status may confound age-related changes in expanded clones.

This same sample was also taken into another study, of T cells of mothers and their children.

Source material: blood. The sequence came from a girl aged 2-10 years in good health.

CDR3 residues: CASSARDSNEKLFF. The CDR3 DNA reads TGTGCCAGCAGCGCACGGGACAGTAATGAAAAACTGTTTTTT. The chain carries TRBV7-9 and TRBJ1-4, with 7 bases aligning to TRBD1. The V segment lost 5 bases and the J segment 4 bases; nucleotides outside the gene matches: 4. Per the germline V gene, CDR1 is SEHNR and CDR2 is FQNEAQ (reference sequence). The CDR3 contains 14 residues. The variable domain in full, completed from reference TRBV7-9 and TRBJ1-4, reads DTGVSQNPRHKITKRGQNVTFRCDPISEHNRLYWYRQTLGQGPEFLTYFQNEAQLEKSRLLSDRFSAERPKGSFSTLEIQRTEQGDSAMYLCASSARDSNEKLFFGSGTQLSVL.